This T cell receptor (beta chain) was identified in a study of shared clonotypes between healthy human individuals. Study-wide context: With ages of 18 to 49, the donors were a couple of women and three men.

Clones were sequenced by immunoSEQ multiplex PCR, and TCRdb holds only the in-frame ones, with some missing. The data contain millions of clones, 85% to 95% of them singletons. Notes on this clone: Antigen specificity is unknown.

Study outcomes and limitations: Expectations were that clonotype sharing among donors would be affected by sequencing depth. Collection of samples was limited to blood; tissue repertoires likely differ. Sorted-subset sequencing, rarefaction showed, was incomplete despite large depth.

Sequences were obtained from naive CD4+ T cells sorted from blood. Indicated subset: CD45RA+ positively selected. The sequence derives from a young man in good health.

CDR3 in DNA: TGTGCCAGCAGCCTACTAGCGGGAGTTACCCACGAGCAGTACTTC. This translates into CASSLLAGVTHEQYF. V usage is TRBV7-9 and J usage is TRBJ2-7, with TRBD2 matching over 11 bases. From germline, CDR1 is SEHNR and CDR2 FQNEAQ (reference sequence). V was clipped by 5 bases and J by 5 bases; unmatched bases: 8. The CDR3 sequence is 15 residues long.